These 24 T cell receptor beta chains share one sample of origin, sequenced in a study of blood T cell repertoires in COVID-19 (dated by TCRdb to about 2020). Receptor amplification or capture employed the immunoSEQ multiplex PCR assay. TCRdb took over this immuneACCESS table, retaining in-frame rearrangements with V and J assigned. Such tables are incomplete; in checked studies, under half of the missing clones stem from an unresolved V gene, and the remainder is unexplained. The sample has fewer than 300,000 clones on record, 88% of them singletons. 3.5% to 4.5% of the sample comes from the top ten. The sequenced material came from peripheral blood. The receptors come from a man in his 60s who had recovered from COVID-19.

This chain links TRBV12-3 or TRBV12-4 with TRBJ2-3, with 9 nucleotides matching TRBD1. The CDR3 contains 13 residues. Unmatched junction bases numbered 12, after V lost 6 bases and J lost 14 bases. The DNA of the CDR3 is TGTGCCAGCAGACCCGAAGGGACAGGGATGTCGTATTTT. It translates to CASRPEGTGMSYF.

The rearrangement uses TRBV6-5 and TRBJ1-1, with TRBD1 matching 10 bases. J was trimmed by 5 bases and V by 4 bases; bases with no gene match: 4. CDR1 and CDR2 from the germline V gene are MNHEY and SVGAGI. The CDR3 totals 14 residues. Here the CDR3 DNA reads TGTGCCAGCAGTTTCGGGACAGGGGTGACTGAAGCTTTCTTT. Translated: CASSFGTGVTEAFF.

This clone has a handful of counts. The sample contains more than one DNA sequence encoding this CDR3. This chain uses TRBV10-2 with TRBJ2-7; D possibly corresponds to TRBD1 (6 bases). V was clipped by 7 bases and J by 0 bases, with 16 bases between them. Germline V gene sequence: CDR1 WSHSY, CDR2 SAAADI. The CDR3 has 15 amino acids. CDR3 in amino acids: CASTRGSSSSYEQYF. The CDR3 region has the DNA TGCGCCAGCACTAGGGGGAGCTCGAGCTCCTACGAGCAGTACTTC.

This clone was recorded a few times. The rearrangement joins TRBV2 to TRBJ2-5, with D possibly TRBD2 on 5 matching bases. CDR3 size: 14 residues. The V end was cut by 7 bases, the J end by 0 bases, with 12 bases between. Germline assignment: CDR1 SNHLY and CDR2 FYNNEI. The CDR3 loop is CASIWSGDQETQYF. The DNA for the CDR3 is TGTGCCAGCATCTGGAGCGGAGACCAAGAGACCCAGTACTTC.

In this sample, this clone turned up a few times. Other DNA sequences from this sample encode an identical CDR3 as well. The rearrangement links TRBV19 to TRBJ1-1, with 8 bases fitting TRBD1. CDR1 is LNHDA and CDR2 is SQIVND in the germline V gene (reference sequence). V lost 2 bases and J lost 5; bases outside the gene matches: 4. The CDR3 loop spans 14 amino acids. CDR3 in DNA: TGTGCCAGTAGTATACAGGGGGCGAGGACTGAAGCTTTCTTT. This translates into CASSIQGARTEAFF.

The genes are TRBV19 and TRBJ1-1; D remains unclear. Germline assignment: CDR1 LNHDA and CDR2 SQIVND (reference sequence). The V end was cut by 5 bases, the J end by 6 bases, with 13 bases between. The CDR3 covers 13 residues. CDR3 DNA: TGTGCCAGTAGTTTGAGGGCAGCGGCTGAAGCTTTCTTT. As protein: CASSLRAAAEAFF.

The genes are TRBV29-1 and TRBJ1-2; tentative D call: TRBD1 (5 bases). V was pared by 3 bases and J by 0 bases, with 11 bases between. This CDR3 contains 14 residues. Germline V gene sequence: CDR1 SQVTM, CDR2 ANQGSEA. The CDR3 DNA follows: TGCAGCGTTGATGGGGACTCCGCTAACTATGGCTACACCTTC. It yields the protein CSVDGDSANYGYTF.

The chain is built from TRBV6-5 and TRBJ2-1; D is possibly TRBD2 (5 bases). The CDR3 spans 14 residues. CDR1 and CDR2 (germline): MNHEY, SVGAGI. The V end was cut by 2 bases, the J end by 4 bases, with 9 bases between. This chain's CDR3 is CASSYTRAYNEQFF. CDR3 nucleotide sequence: TGTGCCAGCAGTTACACGCGGGCTTACAATGAGCAGTTCTTC.

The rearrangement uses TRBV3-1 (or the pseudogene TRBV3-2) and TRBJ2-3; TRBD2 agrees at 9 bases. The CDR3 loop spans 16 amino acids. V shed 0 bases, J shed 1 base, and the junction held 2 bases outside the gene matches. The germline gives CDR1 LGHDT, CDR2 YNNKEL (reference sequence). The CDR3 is CASSQDSGGRTDTQYF. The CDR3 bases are TGTGCCAGCAGCCAAGATAGCGGGGGCCGCACAGATACGCAGTATTTT.

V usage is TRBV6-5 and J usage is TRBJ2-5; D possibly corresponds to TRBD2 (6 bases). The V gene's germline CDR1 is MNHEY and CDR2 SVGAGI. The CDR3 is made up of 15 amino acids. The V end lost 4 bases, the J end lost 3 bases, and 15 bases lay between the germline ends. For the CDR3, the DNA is TGTGCCAGCAGTTTCTCTCGGGGGATTGAAGAGACCCAGTACTTC. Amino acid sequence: CASSFSRGIEETQYF.

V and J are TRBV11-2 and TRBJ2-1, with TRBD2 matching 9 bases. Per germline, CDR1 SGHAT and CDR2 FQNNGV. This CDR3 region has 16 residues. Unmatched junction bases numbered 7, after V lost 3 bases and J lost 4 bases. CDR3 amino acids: CASSLAGGIVYNEQFF. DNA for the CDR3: TGTGCCAGCAGCTTGGCGGGGGGGATAGTTTACAATGAGCAGTTCTTC.

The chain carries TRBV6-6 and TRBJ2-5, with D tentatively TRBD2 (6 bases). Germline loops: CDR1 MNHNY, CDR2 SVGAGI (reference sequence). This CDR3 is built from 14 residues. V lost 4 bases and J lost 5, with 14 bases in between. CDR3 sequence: CASSLGRGSETQYF. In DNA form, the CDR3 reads TGTGCCAGCAGTTTGGGGCGGGGATCGGAGACCCAGTACTTC.

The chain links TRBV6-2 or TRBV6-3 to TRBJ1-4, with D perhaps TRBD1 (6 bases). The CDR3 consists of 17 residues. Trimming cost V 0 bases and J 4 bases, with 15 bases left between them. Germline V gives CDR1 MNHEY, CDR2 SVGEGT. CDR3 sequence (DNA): TGTGCCAGCAGTTACTCGACCGTACAGGGTTATAATGAAAAACTGTTTTTT. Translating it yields CASSYSTVQGYNEKLFF.

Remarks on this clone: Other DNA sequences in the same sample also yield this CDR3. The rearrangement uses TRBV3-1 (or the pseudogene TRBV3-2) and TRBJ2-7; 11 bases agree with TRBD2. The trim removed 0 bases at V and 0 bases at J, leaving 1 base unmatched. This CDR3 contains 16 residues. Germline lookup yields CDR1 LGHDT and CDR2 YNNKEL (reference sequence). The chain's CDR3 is CASSQDGTSGSYEQYF. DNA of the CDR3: TGTGCCAGCAGCCAAGATGGGACTAGCGGCTCCTACGAGCAGTACTTC.

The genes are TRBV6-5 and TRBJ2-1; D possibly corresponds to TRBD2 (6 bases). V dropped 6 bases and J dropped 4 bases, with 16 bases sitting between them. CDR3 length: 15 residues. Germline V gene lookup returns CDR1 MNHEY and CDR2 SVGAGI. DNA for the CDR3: TGTGCCAGCAGCCTTGGGGGGACGGTGTACAATGAGCAGTTCTTC. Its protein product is CASSLGGTVYNEQFF.

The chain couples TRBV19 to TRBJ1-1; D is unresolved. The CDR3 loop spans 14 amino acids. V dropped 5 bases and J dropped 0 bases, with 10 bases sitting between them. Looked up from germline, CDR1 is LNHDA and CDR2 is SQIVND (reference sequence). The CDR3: CASSPQQMNTEAFF. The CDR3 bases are TGTGCCAGTAGTCCCCAACAGATGAACACTGAAGCTTTCTTT.

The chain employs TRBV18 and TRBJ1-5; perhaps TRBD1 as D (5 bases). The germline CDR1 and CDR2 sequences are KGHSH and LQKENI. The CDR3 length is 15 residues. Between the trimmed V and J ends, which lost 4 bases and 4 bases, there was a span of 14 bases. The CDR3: CASSLGGNGNQPQHF. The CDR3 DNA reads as TGTGCCAGCTCACTCGGGGGTAATGGTAATCAGCCCCAGCATTTT.

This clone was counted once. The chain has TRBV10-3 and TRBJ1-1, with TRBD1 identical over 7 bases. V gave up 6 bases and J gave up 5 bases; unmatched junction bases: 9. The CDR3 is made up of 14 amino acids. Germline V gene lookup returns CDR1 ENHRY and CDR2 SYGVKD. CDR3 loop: CAIREGRGETEAFF. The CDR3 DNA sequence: TGTGCCATCAGGGAGGGCAGGGGGGAGACTGAAGCTTTCTTT.

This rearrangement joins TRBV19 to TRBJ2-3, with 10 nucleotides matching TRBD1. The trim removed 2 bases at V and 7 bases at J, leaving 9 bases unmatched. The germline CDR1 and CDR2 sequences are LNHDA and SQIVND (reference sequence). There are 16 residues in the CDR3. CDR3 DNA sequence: TGTGCCAGTAGTATACTCCCCGGACAGGGGGGGAATACGCAGTATTTT. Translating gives CASSILPGQGGNTQYF. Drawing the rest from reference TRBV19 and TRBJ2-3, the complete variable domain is DGGITQSPKYLFRKEGQNVTLSCEQNLNHDAMYWYRQDPGQGLRLIYYSQIVNDFQKGDIAEGYSVSREKKESFPLTVTSAQKNPTAFYLCASSILPGQGGNTQYFGPGTRLTVL.

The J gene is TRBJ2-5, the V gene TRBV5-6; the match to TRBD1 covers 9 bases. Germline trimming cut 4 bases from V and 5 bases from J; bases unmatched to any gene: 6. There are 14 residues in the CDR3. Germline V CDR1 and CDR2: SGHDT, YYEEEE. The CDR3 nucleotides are TGTGCCAGCAGCAAACACAGGGGGCGGGAGACCCAGTACTTC. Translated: CASSKHRGRETQYF.

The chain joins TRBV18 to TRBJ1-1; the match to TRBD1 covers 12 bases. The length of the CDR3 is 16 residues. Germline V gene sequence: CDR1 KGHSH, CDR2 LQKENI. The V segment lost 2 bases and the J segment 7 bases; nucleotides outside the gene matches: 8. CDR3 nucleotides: TGTGCCAGCTCACCAGGGACAGGGGGCGGGAAGAGTGAAGCTTTCTTT. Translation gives CASSPGTGGGKSEAFF.

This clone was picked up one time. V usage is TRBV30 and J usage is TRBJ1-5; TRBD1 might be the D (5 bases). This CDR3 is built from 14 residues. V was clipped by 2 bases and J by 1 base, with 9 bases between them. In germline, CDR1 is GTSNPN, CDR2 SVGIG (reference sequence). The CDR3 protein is CAWSPPGSNQPQHF. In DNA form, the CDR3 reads TGTGCCTGGAGTCCCCCAGGGAGCAATCAGCCCCAGCATTTT.

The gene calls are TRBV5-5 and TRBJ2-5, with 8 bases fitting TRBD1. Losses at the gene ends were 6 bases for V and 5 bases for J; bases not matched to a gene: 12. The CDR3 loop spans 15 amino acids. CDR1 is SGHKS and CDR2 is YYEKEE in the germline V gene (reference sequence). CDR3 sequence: CASNFQGADLETQYF. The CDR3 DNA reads TGTGCCAGCAACTTTCAGGGGGCGGATTTGGAGACCCAGTACTTC.

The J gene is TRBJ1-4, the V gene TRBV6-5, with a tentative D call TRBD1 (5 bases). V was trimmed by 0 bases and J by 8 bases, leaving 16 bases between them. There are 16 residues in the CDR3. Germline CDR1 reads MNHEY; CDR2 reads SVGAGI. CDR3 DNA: TGTGCCAGCAGTTACTCCCCAAGGGGACTTTCAGAAAAACTGTTTTTT. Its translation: CASSYSPRGLSEKLFF.